Listed below are T cell receptor beta chains from one sample, sequenced in a study of CD8+ T cells in alopecia areata. Profiled with immunoSEQ multiplex PCR; TCRdb holds only in-frame clones, not every one. Of roughly 220,000 clones listed, roughly two fifths were seen once; the top ten hold about 0.48%. The sample in question was CD4+ T cells sorted from blood, obtained around week 34, from a patient treated with tofacitinib. These receptors all come from a human donor with alopecia areata. CDR3s include the opening cysteine and the closing phenylalanine or tryptophan. Fields, in order: J gene, clone size, D gene, V gene, CDR3 protein, CDR3 DNA. D genes are given only for firm matches. Expanded clones get a size class; other rows say once, few or many, or leave the size out.

TRBJ2-7 | few | . | TRBV2 | CASSYQGYEQYF | TGTGCCAGCTCATACCAGGGCTACGAGCAGTACTTC
TRBJ2-7 | . | TRBD2 | TRBV6-4 | CASSITSGSSYEQYF | TGTGCCAGCAGTATAACTAGCGGGAGCTCCTACGAGCAGTACTTC
TRBJ1-2 | . | . | TRBV28 | CASRPTDYYGYTF | TGTGCCAGCAGGCCGACAGATTACTATGGCTACACCTTC
TRBJ2-7 | few | . | TRBV19 | CASSIEASYEQYF | TGTGCCAGTAGTATAGAGGCCAGCTACGAGCAGTACTTC
TRBJ2-5 | few | . | TRBV25-1 | CASSEGLAQETQYF | TGTGCCAGCAGTGAGGGTCTAGCCCAAGAGACCCAGTACTTC
TRBJ2-1 | many | TRBD2 | TRBV5-5 | CASSLAAVSGTRTNNEQFF | TGTGCCAGCAGCTTGGCTGCCGTTTCCGGGACTAGGACCAACAATGAGCAGTTCTTC
TRBJ1-2 | . | . | TRBV7-2 | CASSTTGQGGYTF | TGTGCCAGCAGCACAACGGGTCAAGGGGGCTACACCTTC
TRBJ2-7 | . | . | TRBV14 | CASSQDLSPGYSSYEQYF | TGTGCCAGCAGCCAAGATCTTTCGCCGGGGTATAGCTCCTACGAGCAGTACTTC
TRBJ2-7 | . | . | TRBV14 | CASSHLGLAIYEQYF | TGTGCCAGCAGCCATTTGGGTTTGGCGATCTACGAGCAGTACTTC
TRBJ2-1 | . | . | TRBV2 | CASTSDSTNEQFF | TGTGCCAGCACCTCGGACAGCACTAATGAGCAGTTCTTC
TRBJ2-7 | few | . | TRBV20-1 | CSARVFSEQYF | TGCAGTGCTAGAGTGTTTTCCGAGCAGTACTTC
TRBJ2-5 | few | . | TRBV2 | CASSEADTPLRTQYF | TGTGCCAGCAGTGAAGCGGACACACCGTTACGGACCCAGTACTTC
TRBJ2-7 | . | TRBD1 | TRBV7-9 | CASSHRTGVYEQYF | TGTGCCAGCAGCCACAGGACAGGGGTATACGAGCAGTACTTC
TRBJ1-2 | . | . | TRBV6-5 | CASSYSGAGGYTF | TGTGCCAGCAGTTACTCAGGGGCGGGAGGCTACACCTTC
TRBJ1-4 | few | . | TRBV14 | CASSQASGPEGEKLFF | TGTGCCAGCAGCCAAGCAAGCGGGCCGGAGGGCGAAAAACTGTTTTTT
TRBJ2-1 | . | . | TRBV25-1 | CASAVPVGYNEQFF | TGTGCCAGCGCGGTTCCCGTTGGCTACAATGAGCAGTTCTTC
TRBJ2-1 | many | . | TRBV28 | CASINGGSSYNEQFF | TGTGCCAGCATTAACGGAGGGAGCTCCTACAATGAGCAGTTCTTC
TRBJ2-6 | few | . | TRBV2 | CASSAGFSGANVLTF | TGTGCCAGCAGTGCGGGGTTCTCTGGGGCCAACGTCCTGACTTTC
TRBJ1-2 | . | TRBD1 | TRBV5-4 | CASSLDRAPYGYTF | TGTGCCAGCAGCCTGGACAGGGCCCCCTATGGCTACACCTTC
TRBJ2-2 | few | . | TRBV27 | CASTRDRNTGELFF | TGTGCCAGCACGAGGGATCGAAACACCGGGGAGCTGTTTTTT
TRBJ2-1 | . | TRBD2 | TRBV25-1 | CASGAGVSYNEQFF | TGTGCCAGCGGAGCGGGAGTCTCCTACAATGAGCAGTTCTTC
TRBJ2-5 | . | TRBD2 | TRBV7-8 | CASSLGKLLAGDDETQYF | TGTGCCAGCAGCTTAGGAAAGCTACTAGCGGGAGATGATGAGACCCAGTACTTC
TRBJ2-5 | . | . | TRBV7-6 | CASSLAGLKETQYF | TGTGCCAGCAGCTTAGCGGGCTTAAAAGAGACCCAGTACTTC
TRBJ2-5 | . | . | TRBV30 | CAWGHDNQETQYF | TGTGCCTGGGGACACGACAACCAAGAGACCCAGTACTTC
TRBJ2-2 | . | . | TRBV10-3 | CAISEGVNTGELFF | TGTGCCATCAGTGAGGGGGTCAACACCGGGGAGCTGTTTTTT
TRBJ2-2 | . | . | TRBV25-1 | CASRGTSGTGELFF | TGTGCCAGCAGGGGTACCTCGGGAACCGGGGAGCTGTTTTTT
TRBJ2-1 | few | TRBD2 | TRBV27 | CASSAAGLAARPDEQFF | TGTGCCAGCAGTGCCGCGGGACTAGCGGCCAGACCAGATGAGCAGTTCTTC
TRBJ1-1 | . | . | TRBV6-6 | CASSYTSRGGNTEAFF | TGTGCCAGCAGTTACACCTCCCGCGGAGGGAACACTGAAGCTTTCTTT
TRBJ1-5 | . | TRBD1 | TRBV7-9 | CASSPGQGRRNQPQHF | TGTGCCAGCAGCCCTGGACAGGGGAGACGCAATCAGCCCCAGCATTTT
TRBJ2-5 | few | . | TRBV7-9 | CASTRNQETQYF | TGTGCCAGCACCCGGAACCAAGAGACCCAGTACTTC
TRBJ2-2 | few | . | TRBV7-8 | CASSGGTAVGTGELFF | TGTGCCAGCAGCGGTGGGACCGCGGTTGGCACCGGGGAGCTGTTTTTT
TRBJ1-3 | few | TRBD1 | TRBV25-1 | CASSGWTGAGNTIYF | TGTGCCAGCAGTGGATGGACAGGGGCAGGAAACACCATATATTTT
TRBJ1-1 | few | . | TRBV30 | CAWSSRIPGAEAFF | TGTGCCTGGAGTTCTCGAATCCCAGGGGCTGAAGCTTTCTTT
TRBJ1-1 | . | . | TRBV9 | CASGASGAFF | TGTGCCAGCGGAGCCTCGGGAGCTTTCTTT
TRBJ2-3 | . | . | TRBV30 | CAWGRVPSTDTQYF | TGTGCCTGGGGACGGGTCCCTAGCACAGATACGCAGTATTTT
TRBJ1-2 | . | TRBD1 | TRBV29-1 | CSVVRTGVEGYTF | TGCAGCGTGGTACGGACAGGGGTTGAAGGCTACACCTTC
TRBJ1-5 | . | . | TRBV30 | CAWSGAHQPQHF | TGTGCCTGGAGTGGGGCCCATCAGCCCCAGCATTTT
TRBJ2-7 | many | TRBD2 | TRBV2 | CASSEGLAGGNEQYF | TGTGCCAGCAGTGAAGGACTAGCGGGAGGCAACGAGCAGTACTTC
TRBJ2-1 | few | . | TRBV7-3 | CASSLGPEDEYNEQFF | TGTGCCAGCAGCTTAGGTCCCGAGGACGAATACAATGAGCAGTTCTTC
TRBJ1-4 | few | . | TRBV15 | CATAVGDTPGEKLFF | TGTGCCACCGCGGTCGGTGACACGCCTGGTGAAAAACTGTTTTTT
TRBJ2-3 | . | . | TRBV29-1 | CSVQSSRLGADTQYF | TGCAGCGTCCAATCAAGTCGACTAGGGGCAGATACGCAGTATTTT
TRBJ2-7 | . | TRBD1 | TRBV30 | CAWSRDRYSYEQYF | TGTGCCTGGAGTCGGGACAGGTACTCCTACGAGCAGTACTTC
TRBJ2-6 | . | . | TRBV30 | CAWSVLGNRTFFGANVLTF | TGTGCCTGGAGTGTACTAGGCAACAGAACCTTTTTTGGGGCCAACGTCCTGACTTTC
TRBJ1-1 | few | TRBD1 | TRBV7-9 | CASNRQGDTEAFF | TGTGCCAGCAACCGACAGGGTGACACTGAAGCTTTCTTT
TRBJ1-2 | . | . | TRBV6-1 | CASSEALLTVYGYTF | TGTGCCAGCAGTGAAGCGCTTCTGACGGTCTATGGCTACACCTTC
TRBJ2-7 | . | . | TRBV29-1 | CSVALTGTHEQYF | TGCAGCGTTGCCCTCACAGGGACGCACGAGCAGTACTTC
TRBJ1-6 | . | . | TRBV19 | CASTRDGSSYNSPLHF | TGTGCCAGTACCCGGGACGGAAGCTCCTATAATTCACCCCTCCACTTT
TRBJ2-1 | . | . | TRBV30 | CAWSVLRTVEQFF | TGTGCCTGGAGTGTCCTCAGGACGGTGGAGCAGTTCTTC